The clone carrying this TCR beta chain has a count of ten or more. The target antigen is unknown. Based on clinical symptoms, serum thyroxine and TRAb, thyroid ultrasound and orbital computed tomography, diagnoses were reached. These data belong to a study of T cells in Graves' hyperthyroidism and ophthalmopathy. Study context: Prior to any treatment, at the point of initial diagnosis, peripheral blood was collected.

Points from the study as a whole: The model forecast ophthalmopathy, anticipating it by a median approximately 6 months before onset.

Trimming pared 3 bases from V and 3 bases from J, leaving 8 bases between. This CDR3 is 12 amino acids long. Germline-derived CDR1 and CDR2 are SQVTM and ANQGSEA. Researchers amplified the TCR beta CDR3 regions from RNA transcripts. The TCR CDR3 first-round RT-PCR relied on the HTBI primer set. A single record per CDR3 protein comes from TCRdb applying MiXCR to the multiplex PCR reads. Of approximately 420,000 distinct CDR3 sequences listed, under 15% are singletons. This chain connects TRBV29-1 to TRBJ2-5; TRBD2 is a possible D gene (5 bases). The sequencing sample was made of blood. This receptor was taken from a woman aged 25 to 39 with Graves' hyperthyroidism. The CDR3 DNA is TGCAGCGTTGATATGGGAGAAGAGACCCAGTACTTC. Translating it yields CSVDMGEETQYF. Full variable domain (missing parts from reference TRBV29-1 and TRBJ2-5): SAVISQKPSRDICQRGTSLTIQCQVDSQVTMMFWYRQQPGQSLTLIATANQGSEATYESGFVIDKFPISRPNLTFSTLTVSNMSPEDSSIYLCSVDMGEETQYFGPGTRLLVL.